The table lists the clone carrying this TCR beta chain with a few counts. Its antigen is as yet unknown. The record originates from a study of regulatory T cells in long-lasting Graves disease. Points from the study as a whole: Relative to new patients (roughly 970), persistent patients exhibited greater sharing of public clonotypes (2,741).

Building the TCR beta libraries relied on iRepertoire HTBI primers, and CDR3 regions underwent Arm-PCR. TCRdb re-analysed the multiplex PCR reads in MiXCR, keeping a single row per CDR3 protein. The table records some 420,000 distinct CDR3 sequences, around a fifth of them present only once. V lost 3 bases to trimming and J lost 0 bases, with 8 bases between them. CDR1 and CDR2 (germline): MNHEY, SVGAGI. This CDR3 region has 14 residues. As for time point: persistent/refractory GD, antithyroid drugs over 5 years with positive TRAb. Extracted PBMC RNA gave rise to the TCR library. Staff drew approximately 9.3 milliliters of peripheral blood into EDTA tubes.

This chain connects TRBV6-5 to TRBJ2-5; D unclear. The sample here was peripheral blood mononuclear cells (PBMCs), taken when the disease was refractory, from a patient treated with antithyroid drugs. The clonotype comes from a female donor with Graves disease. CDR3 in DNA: TGTGCCAGCAGTTATGTTTTGAACCAAGAGACCCAGTACTTC. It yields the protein CASSYVLNQETQYF.